Detailed here is one T cell receptor (beta chain). Its cognate antigen is unknown. CDR1 MDHEN and CDR2 SYDVKM come from the germline V gene. The CDR3 consists of 15 residues. The V gene end was trimmed by 6 bases and the J gene end by 5 bases; junction bases not matched to a gene: 7. This record comes from a study of shared clonotypes between healthy human individuals. Findings of the study overall: Sharing across four donors was highest in naive CD4 (roughly 5%) and lowest in memory CD8 (0.4%).

Splitting of each subset's genomic DNA was done evenly across several immunoSEQ plates. Some clones are missing from TCRdb's copy, which holds only in-frame ones; the method was immunoSEQ multiplex PCR. The sample lists over a million clones, around 95% occurring once. This rearrangement joins TRBV28 to TRBJ1-5; 10 bases are a match to TRBD1. Specimen: naive CD4+ T cells sorted from blood. Sample subset: CD45RA+ positively selected. This TCR came from a man aged 30 to 39 in good health. The DNA of the CDR3 is TGTGCCAGCAGCTGGACAGGGGGGATTTATCAGCCCCAGCATTTT. This encodes CASSWTGGIYQPQHF.